A single sample is the source of the 15 T cell receptor beta chains below, sequenced in a study of lymphopenia after photon versus proton radiotherapy. TCRdb's table, derived via immunoSEQ multiplex PCR, lists solely in-frame clones and lacks some. The sample contains 35,000 to 45,000 clones, about 84% of which appear only once. The sequencing here drew on peripheral blood, taken from a patient treated with photon-based radiotherapy. These TCRs come from a man aged 50 to 59 with gastric cancer.

V and J are TRBV14 and TRBJ2-3, with D uncertain. The germline CDR1 and CDR2 sequences are SGHDN and FVKESK. CDR3 size: 13 residues. Trimming cost V 4 bases and J 4 bases, with 9 bases left between them. The CDR3 sequence is CASSPKRADTQYF. The CDR3 region has the DNA TGTGCCAGCAGCCCGAAGCGCGCAGATACGCAGTATTTT. Drawing the rest from reference TRBV14 and TRBJ2-3, the complete variable domain is EAGVTQFPSHSVIEKGQTVTLRCDPISGHDNLYWYRRVMGKEIKFLLHFVKESKQDESGMPNNRFLAERTGGTYSTLKVQPAELEDSGVYFCASSPKRADTQYFGPGTRLTVL.

The gene calls are TRBV7-2 and TRBJ2-1; TRBD1 aligns across 8 bases. This CDR3 comprises 13 residues. Trimming at V came to 5 bases and at J to 8 bases, leaving 5 bases not matched to a gene. The V gene's germline CDR1 is SGHTA and CDR2 FQGNSA. CDR3 protein: CASSRQGSYEQFF. The DNA for the CDR3 is TGTGCCAGCAGCCGACAGGGGTCCTATGAGCAGTTCTTC.

The V and J genes are TRBV30 and TRBJ2-6; the match to TRBD1 covers 7 bases. The germline CDR1 and CDR2 sequences are GTSNPN and SVGIG (reference sequence). The CDR3 is 17 residues long. The V segment lost 5 bases and the J segment 0 bases; nucleotides outside the gene matches: 10. This CDR3 reads CAWYRGRFGSGANVLTF. The CDR3 nucleotides are TGTGCCTGGTACAGGGGAAGGTTCGGCTCTGGGGCCAACGTCCTGACTTTC.

The chain has TRBV10-3 and TRBJ2-3; TRBD1 is a possible D gene (6 bases). Trimming pared 6 bases from V and 4 bases from J, leaving 11 bases between. Per germline, CDR1 ENHRY and CDR2 SYGVKD. The length of the CDR3 is 13 residues. The CDR3 coding sequence is TGTGCCATCAGACAGGGAAGGGCAGATACGCAGTATTTT. Translation: CAIRQGRADTQYF.

This chain links TRBV4-1 with TRBJ2-3; TRBD2 agrees at 9 bases. The CDR3 covers 17 residues. V was clipped by 4 bases and J by 4 bases; unmatched bases: 12. In germline, CDR1 is MGHRA, CDR2 YSYEKL. DNA of the CDR3: TGCGCCAGCAGCCGAGAAATCCTCCTAGCGGGATCAGATACGCAGTATTTT. Its translation is CASSREILLAGSDTQYF.

This chain connects TRBV19 to TRBJ1-1; no reliable D call. Trimming took 6 bases from V and 4 from J, leaving 15 bases between them. The germline gives CDR1 LNHDA, CDR2 SQIVND (reference sequence). The CDR3 consists of 14 residues. DNA for the CDR3: TGTGCCAGTAGCGCTTGGGTCGGTGGCACTGAAGCTTTCTTT. Its protein product is CASSAWVGGTEAFF.

The V gene is TRBV29-1, the J gene TRBJ1-1; D not resolved. Trimming pared 7 bases from V and 1 base from J, leaving 10 bases between. Germline CDR1 is SQVTM and CDR2 is ANQGSEA. There are 12 residues in the CDR3. For the CDR3, the DNA is TGCAGCGCGAGGGTAGGGAACACTGAAGCTTTCTTT. As protein: CSARVGNTEAFF.

This chain joins TRBV5-6 and TRBJ1-1, with TRBD1 as a possible D gene (6 bases). The CDR3 length is 14 residues. V dropped 6 bases and J dropped 5 bases, with 17 bases sitting between them. Germline CDR1 SGHDT, CDR2 YYEEEE. The CDR3 nucleotides read TGTGCCAGCAACGGAGCAGGGGAACTTACTGAAGCTTTCTTT. It is translated as CASNGAGELTEAFF. Full variable domain (remainder filled in from reference TRBV5-6 and TRBJ1-1): DAGVTQSPTHLIKTRGQQVTLRCSPKSGHDTVSWYQQALGQGPQFIFQYYEEEERQRGNFPDRFSGHQFPNYSSELNVNALLLGDSALYLCASNGAGELTEAFFGQGTRLTVV.

The rearrangement joins TRBV7-2 to TRBJ2-3, with 10 bases matching TRBD2. The junction had 11 bases not matched to a gene; V was cut back by 5 bases and J by 0 bases. The CDR3 runs to 18 residues. Germline V gene data show CDR1 as SGHTA and CDR2 as FQGNSA. As DNA, the CDR3 is TGTGCCAGCAGCCGAGAGGCTAGCGGGAGAGGGAGCACAGATACGCAGTATTTT. Residues: CASSREASGRGSTDTQYF.

The gene calls are TRBV27 and TRBJ2-2; weak D call: TRBD2 (6 bases). Germline V gene sequence: CDR1 MNHEY, CDR2 SMNVEV (reference sequence). Trimming pared 7 bases from V and 0 bases from J, leaving 9 bases between. CDR3 length: 14 amino acids. CDR3 protein: CASKTSPNTGELFF. DNA of the CDR3: TGTGCCAGCAAAACTAGCCCGAACACCGGGGAGCTGTTTTTT.

This chain links TRBV12-5 with TRBJ2-5, with 7 bases fitting TRBD1. The end of the DNA is better explained by TRBJ2-7, so the J call may be wrong. The CDR3 is made up of 11 amino acids. CDR1 and CDR2 (germline): LGHNT, FRNRAP. Here the CDR3 reads CASAGGYEQYF. Written as DNA, the CDR3 is TGTGCTAGTGCAGGGGGCTACGAGCAGTACTTC.

The chain is built from TRBV19 and TRBJ1-1, with a tentative D call TRBD1 (6 bases). This CDR3 spans 15 amino acids. Germline V lookup: CDR1 LNHDA, CDR2 SQIVND (reference sequence). V lost 6 bases and J 4 bases, leaving 18 bases between the germline ends. CDR3 amino acids: CASSAKGVGSTEAFF. The CDR3 coding sequence is TGTGCCAGTAGCGCGAAGGGGGTTGGTTCCACTGAAGCTTTCTTT. The complete variable domain, with remaining parts taken from reference TRBV19 and TRBJ1-1, reads DGGITQSPKYLFRKEGQNVTLSCEQNLNHDAMYWYRQDPGQGLRLIYYSQIVNDFQKGDIAEGYSVSREKKESFPLTVTSAQKNPTAFYLCASSAKGVGSTEAFFGQGTRLTVV.

V usage is TRBV18 and J usage is TRBJ2-5; D perhaps matches TRBD1 (5 bases). The tail of the sequence fits TRBJ2-7 better, so the J call may be wrong. The germline V gene has CDR1 KGHSH and CDR2 LQKENI. The CDR3 covers 12 residues. The CDR3 DNA reads TGTGCCAGCTCCCTGGACAACTACGAGCAGTACTTC. Translation gives CASSLDNYEQYF.

The rearrangement uses TRBV29-1 and TRBJ2-5; no firm D call. CDR3 length: 14 residues. Trimming removed 3 bases from V and 5 bases from J, with 16 bases in between. The germline V gene has CDR1 SQVTM and CDR2 ANQGSEA. The CDR3 DNA follows: TGCAGCGTTGACCCCGGGTGGGGTCGGGAGACCCAGTACTTC. It codes for CSVDPGWGRETQYF.

This clone was seen just once. This chain uses TRBV19 with TRBJ1-1, with 9 nucleotides matching TRBD1. Looked up from germline, CDR1 is LNHDA and CDR2 is SQIVND (reference sequence). J was trimmed by 8 bases and V by 9 bases; bases with no gene match: 13. This CDR3 is built from 14 residues. CDR3 in amino acids: CASGKPGQGSEAFF. DNA of the CDR3: TGTGCCAGCGGAAAACCGGGACAGGGATCGGAAGCTTTCTTT.